Sequencing of this TCR beta chain was carried out in a study of CD4 and CD8 cells across lung adenocarcinoma regions. TCRdb processed the PCR reads anew with MiXCR; each CDR3 protein has one entry. The data hold more than 7,500 distinct CDR3 sequences, with approximately 46% observed a single time. Concerning this clonotype: Mismatch with germline at one junction end may stem from a read error.

Samples came from patients with localized non-small cell lung adenocarcinoma. Sequencing used CD8+ T cells from the margin of a lung tumor. This sequence originates from a female donor with lung adenocarcinoma. The CD4 and CD8 labels of this study may be unreliable.

CDR3 protein: CASSQSSGPGASDMQYF. CDR3 sequence (DNA): TGCGCCAGCAGTCAGTCCTCCGGGCCGGGAGCCTCAGACATGCAGTATTTT. The V call is TRBV10-1, the J call TRBJ2-3, with D perhaps matching TRBD2 (6 bases). This CDR3 comprises 17 residues. Germline V CDR1 and CDR2: WNHNN, SYGVQD (reference sequence).